This T cell receptor beta chain stems from a study of cytomegalovirus exposure and HLA in healthy donors. As for this clone: What it recognizes is unknown.

Broader study findings: In vitro, a few CMV-associated chains proved specific for CMV antigens. Association of roughly 18,000 TCR beta sequences with HLA alleles was found at 0.05 false discovery rate in a later analysis. TCR beta sequences reportedly predicted most subjects' HLA-A and HLA-B alleles accurately.

The PCR employed 60 Vbeta primers together with 13 Jbeta primers. Some clones are missing from TCRdb's copy, which holds only in-frame ones; the method was immunoSEQ multiplex PCR. The table has 100,000 to 150,000 clones, about three quarters seen once. Germline V gives CDR1 SGHAT, CDR2 FQNNGV. This CDR3 region has 15 residues. The V segment lost 5 bases and the J segment 3 bases; nucleotides outside the gene matches: 5. The TCR sequence derives from a man aged 25 to 40 in good health and CMV-seronegative. The chain uses TRBV11-2 and TRBJ2-1; 9 positions match TRBD2. The sequenced sample was PBMCs. CDR3 in DNA: TGTGCCAGCAGCACCCTAGCGGGGAGCTACAATGAGCAGTTCTTC. It encodes CASSTLAGSYNEQFF.